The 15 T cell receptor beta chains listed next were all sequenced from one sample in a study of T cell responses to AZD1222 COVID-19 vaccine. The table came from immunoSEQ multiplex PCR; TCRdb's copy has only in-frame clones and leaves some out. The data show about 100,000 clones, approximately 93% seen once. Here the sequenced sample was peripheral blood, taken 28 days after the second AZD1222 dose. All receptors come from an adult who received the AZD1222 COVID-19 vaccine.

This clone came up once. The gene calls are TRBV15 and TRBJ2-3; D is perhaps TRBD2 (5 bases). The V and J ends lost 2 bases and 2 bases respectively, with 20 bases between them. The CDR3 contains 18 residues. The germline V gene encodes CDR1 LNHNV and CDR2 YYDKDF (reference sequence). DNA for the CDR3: TGTGCCACCAGCAGACGAAGCGGACCCAGACTTTCCACAGATACGCAGTATTTT. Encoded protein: CATSRRSGPRLSTDTQYF.

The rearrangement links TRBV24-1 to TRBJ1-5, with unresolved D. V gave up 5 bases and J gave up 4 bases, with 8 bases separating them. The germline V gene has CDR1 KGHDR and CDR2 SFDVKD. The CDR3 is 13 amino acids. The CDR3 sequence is CATSASQNQPQHF. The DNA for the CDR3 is TGTGCCACCAGTGCCTCTCAAAATCAGCCCCAGCATTTT.

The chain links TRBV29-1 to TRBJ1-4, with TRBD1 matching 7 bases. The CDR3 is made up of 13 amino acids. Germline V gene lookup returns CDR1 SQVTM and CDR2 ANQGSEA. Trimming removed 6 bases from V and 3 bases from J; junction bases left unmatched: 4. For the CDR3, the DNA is TGCAGCGTACAGGGGTGGGCTAATGAAAAACTGTTTTTT. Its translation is CSVQGWANEKLFF.

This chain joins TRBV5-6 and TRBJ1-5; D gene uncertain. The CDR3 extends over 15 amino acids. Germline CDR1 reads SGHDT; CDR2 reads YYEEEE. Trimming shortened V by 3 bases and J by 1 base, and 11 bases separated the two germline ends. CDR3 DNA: TGTGCCAGCAGCTCCGGGCCTACGAGCAATCAGCCCCAGCATTTT. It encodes CASSSGPTSNQPQHF. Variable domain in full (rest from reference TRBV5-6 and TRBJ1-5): DAGVTQSPTHLIKTRGQQVTLRCSPKSGHDTVSWYQQALGQGPQFIFQYYEEEERQRGNFPDRFSGHQFPNYSSELNVNALLLGDSALYLCASSSGPTSNQPQHFGDGTRLSIL.

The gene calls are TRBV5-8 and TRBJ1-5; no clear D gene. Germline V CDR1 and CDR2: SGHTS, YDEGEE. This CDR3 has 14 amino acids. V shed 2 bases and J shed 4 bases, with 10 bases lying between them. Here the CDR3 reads CASSFMPANQPQHF. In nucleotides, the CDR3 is TGTGCCAGCAGCTTTATGCCAGCTAATCAGCCCCAGCATTTT. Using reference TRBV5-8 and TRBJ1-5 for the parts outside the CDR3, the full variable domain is EAGVTQSPTHLIKTRGQQATLRCSPISGHTSVYWYQQALGLGLQFLLWYDEGEERNRGNFPPRFSGRQFPNYSSELNVNALELEDSALYLCASSFMPANQPQHFGDGTRLSIL.

CDR3 sequence (DNA): TGTGCCAGCTCACAGTCTAATGAAAAACTGTTTTTT. Its translation is CASSQSNEKLFF. The rearrangement links TRBV18 to TRBJ1-4, with no clear D. V gave up 4 bases and J gave up 3 bases, with 3 bases separating them. There are 12 residues in the CDR3. The V gene's germline CDR1 is KGHSH and CDR2 LQKENI.

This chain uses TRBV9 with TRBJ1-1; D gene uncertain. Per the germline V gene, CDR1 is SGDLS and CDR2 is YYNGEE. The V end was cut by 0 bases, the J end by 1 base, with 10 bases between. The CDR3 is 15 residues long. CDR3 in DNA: TGTGCCAGCAGCGTAGAGGCCAGGCAGAACACTGAAGCTTTCTTT. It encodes CASSVEARQNTEAFF.

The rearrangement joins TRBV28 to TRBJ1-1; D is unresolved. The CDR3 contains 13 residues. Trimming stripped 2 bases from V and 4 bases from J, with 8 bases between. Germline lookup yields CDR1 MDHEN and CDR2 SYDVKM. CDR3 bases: TGTGCCAGCAGTTTACTCGGGAGCACTGAAGCTTTCTTT. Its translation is CASSLLGSTEAFF.

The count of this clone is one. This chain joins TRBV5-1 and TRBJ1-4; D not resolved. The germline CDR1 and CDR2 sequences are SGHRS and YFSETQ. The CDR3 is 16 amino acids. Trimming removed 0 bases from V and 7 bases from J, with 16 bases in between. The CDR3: CASSLGLGQWGEKLFF. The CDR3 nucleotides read TGCGCCAGCAGCTTGGGTTTGGGTCAGTGGGGTGAAAAACTGTTTTTT.

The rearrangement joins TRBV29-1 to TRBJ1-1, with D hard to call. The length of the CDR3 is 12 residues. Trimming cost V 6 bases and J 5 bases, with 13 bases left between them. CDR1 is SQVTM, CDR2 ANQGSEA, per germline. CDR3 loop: CSVLTVRTEAFF. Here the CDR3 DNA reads TGCAGCGTACTGACGGTCAGGACTGAAGCTTTCTTT.

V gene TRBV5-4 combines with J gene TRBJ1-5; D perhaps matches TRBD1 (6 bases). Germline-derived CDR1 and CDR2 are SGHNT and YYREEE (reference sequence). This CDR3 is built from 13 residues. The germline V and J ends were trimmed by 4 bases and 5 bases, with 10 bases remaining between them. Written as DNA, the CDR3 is TGTGCCAGCAGCGAGGACAGAGATCAGCCCCAGCATTTT. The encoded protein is CASSEDRDQPQHF.

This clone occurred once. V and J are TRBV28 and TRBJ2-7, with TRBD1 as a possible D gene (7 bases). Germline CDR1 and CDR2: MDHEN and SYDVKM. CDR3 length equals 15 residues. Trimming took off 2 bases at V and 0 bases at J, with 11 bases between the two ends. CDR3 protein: CASSLAGTASYEQYF. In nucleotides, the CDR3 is TGTGCCAGCAGTTTAGCGGGGACAGCCTCCTACGAGCAGTACTTC.

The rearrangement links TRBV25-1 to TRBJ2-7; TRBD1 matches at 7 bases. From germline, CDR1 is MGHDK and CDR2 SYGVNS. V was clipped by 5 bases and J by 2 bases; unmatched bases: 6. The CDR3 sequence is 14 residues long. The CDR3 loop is CASSKDRPPYEQYF. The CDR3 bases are TGTGCCAGCAGTAAGGACAGGCCCCCCTACGAGCAGTACTTC.

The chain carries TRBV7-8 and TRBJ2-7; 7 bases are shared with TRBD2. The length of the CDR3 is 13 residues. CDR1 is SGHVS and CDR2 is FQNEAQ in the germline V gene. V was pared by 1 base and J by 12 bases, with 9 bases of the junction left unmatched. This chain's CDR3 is CASSLVVSGYLYF. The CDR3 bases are TGTGCCAGCAGCTTAGTGGTTAGCGGGTACCTGTACTTC.

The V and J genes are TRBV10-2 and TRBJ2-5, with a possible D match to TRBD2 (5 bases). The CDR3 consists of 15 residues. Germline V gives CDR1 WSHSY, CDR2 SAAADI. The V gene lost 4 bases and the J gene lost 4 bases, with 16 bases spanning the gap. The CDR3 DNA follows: TGCGCCAGCAGTGTCCTCGGTCGGGAATCAGAGACCCAGTACTTC. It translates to CASSVLGRESETQYF.